The 9 T cell receptor beta chains below all came from one sample that was sequenced in a study of blood T cell repertoires in COVID-19. Using immunoSEQ multiplex PCR, the repertoire was profiled, and TCRdb retains in-frame clones only, with some absent. The sample has some 310,000 clones, under 90% seen once. The sequencing input was peripheral blood. The receptors derive from a woman aged 30 to 39 with COVID-19, enrolled during active disease.

DNA for the CDR3: TGTGCCAGCAGTCTTAAGGGGGGGCTTGAAGCTTTCTTT. Residues: CASSLKGGLEAFF. The chain couples TRBV2 to TRBJ1-1; D is perhaps TRBD1 (6 bases). Germline V gives CDR1 SNHLY, CDR2 FYNNEI. Trimming took 5 bases from V and 7 from J, leaving 14 bases between them. The CDR3 sequence is 13 residues long.

V usage is TRBV7-5 and J usage is TRBJ2-7; whether TRBD2, the table's D call, matches the DNA was not checked. TRBV7-5 is a documented pseudogene. CDR3 length: 15 amino acids. DNA of the CDR3: TGTGTCAGAAGCCCCCCGATGCGGAAACCTTACGAGCAGTACTTC. It encodes CVRSPPMRKPYEQYF.

The rearrangement joins TRBV5-6 to TRBJ2-2; D may be TRBD1 (6 bases). CDR3 length: 16 residues. With 0 bases removed from V and 3 bases from J, the gap between germline ends came to 12 bases. Germline CDR1 and CDR2: SGHDT and YYEEEE. The CDR3 spells CASSLGWQGYTGELFF. The CDR3 region has the DNA TGTGCCAGCAGCTTGGGATGGCAGGGGTACACCGGGGAGCTGTTTTTT.

The V gene is TRBV9, the J gene TRBJ1-4; D is unclear. The V end lost 4 bases, the J end lost 8 bases, and 15 bases lay between the germline ends. Germline V gene data show CDR1 as SGDLS and CDR2 as YYNGEE. The CDR3 sequence is 14 residues long. The CDR3 DNA reads as TGTGCCAGCAGCCCGTACGATGAGAGAGAAAAACTGTTTTTT. Translating it yields CASSPYDEREKLFF.

With regard to this clone: Other DNA sequences of this sample code for an identical CDR3. CDR3 nucleotides: TGTGCCAGCAGCTTGGATAGCGGGAGCACAGATACGCAGTATTTT. Its translation is CASSLDSGSTDTQYF. The genes are TRBV5-4 and TRBJ2-3, with 7 bases lining up with TRBD2. Per germline, CDR1 SGHNT and CDR2 YYREEE (reference sequence). This CDR3 has 15 residues. Trimming at V came to 0 bases and at J to 0 bases, leaving 1 base not matched to a gene.

The chain carries TRBV5-4 and TRBJ2-1; 11 bases match TRBD2. This CDR3 has 16 residues. The junction had 7 bases not matched to a gene; V was cut back by 2 bases and J by 6 bases. CDR1 is SGHNT and CDR2 is YYREEE in the germline V gene (reference sequence). DNA for the CDR3: TGTGCCAGCAGCTTTCCTACTAGCGGGAGTGGCAATGAGCAGTTCTTC. Amino acid sequence: CASSFPTSGSGNEQFF.

The J gene is TRBJ1-1, the V gene TRBV7-3; D gene uncertain. Germline values: CDR1 SGHTA, CDR2 FQGTGA. The CDR3 totals 13 residues. V was clipped by 2 bases and J by 3 bases, with 7 bases between them. In DNA form, the CDR3 reads TGTGCCAGCAGCTTATTAATGTACACTGAAGCTTTCTTT. Its translation: CASSLLMYTEAFF.

The rearrangement links TRBV2 to TRBJ1-1; D is ambiguous. The CDR3 consists of 15 residues. The germline V gene has CDR1 SNHLY and CDR2 FYNNEI. Trimming removed 6 bases at V and 4 bases at J, with 18 bases between. The CDR3 DNA follows: TGTGCCAGCAGGAGATTCGCGCTTGAGAGCACTGAAGCTTTCTTT. Translating gives CASRRFALESTEAFF. Full variable domain (rest looked up from reference TRBV2 and TRBJ1-1): EPEVTQTPSHQVTQMGQEVILRCVPISNHLYFYWYRQILGQKVEFLVSFYNNEISEKSEIFDDQFSVERPDGSNFTLKIRSTKLEDSAMYFCASRRFALESTEAFFGQGTRLTVV.

This clone was recorded once. The rearrangement uses TRBV27 and TRBJ1-4, with D unresolved. Germline CDR1 reads MNHEY; CDR2 reads SMNVEV (reference sequence). V shed 2 bases and J shed 5 bases, with 9 bases lying between them. The CDR3 is 14 amino acids. In DNA form, the CDR3 reads TGTGCCAGCAGTTTAATCGGGTCCAATGAAAAACTGTTTTTT. As protein: CASSLIGSNEKLFF.